This TCR beta chain comes out of a study of T cell responses to AZD1222 COVID-19 vaccine. On the study more broadly: Second-dose groups at about 4 or about 12 weeks were pooled. General observations from the study: Possibly, clonal diversity was underestimated; donors were largely white British and included more females. A reported finding is that nearly half of spike-specific TCRs target unmutated variant regions.

The data were produced by immunoSEQ multiplex PCR, yet TCRdb's version contains in-frame clones alone and is incomplete. The sample lists around 160,000 clones, just over 90% seen once, with 1.5% to 2% in the top ten. On this clone itself: Its antigen remains unknown.

The V end lost 9 bases, the J end lost 8 bases, and 14 bases lay between the germline ends. Germline V gene sequence: CDR1 SNHLY, CDR2 FYNNEI. The CDR3 has 13 residues. The chain is built from TRBV2 and TRBJ1-6; D is possibly TRBD1 (6 bases). The sequencing used peripheral blood, collected on day 0 of AZD1222 vaccination. This clonotype originated in an adult in good health. CDR3 sequence: CARTTGRDSPLHF. CDR3 sequence (DNA): TGTGCCAGGACTACAGGGAGAGATTCACCCCTCCACTTT.